This entry concerns a single TCR beta chain. The antigen remains undetermined. The assay was immunoSEQ multiplex PCR, and TCRdb's table has in-frame clones only and misses some. Of 150,000 to 200,000 clones in the sample, approximately 90% were seen once. This record comes from a study of T cell responses to AZD1222 COVID-19 vaccine. General study findings and limits: Baseline serology detected seropositivity in only a handful of AZD1222 recipients. Donors were largely white British and mainly female; clonal diversity was possibly underestimated. The repertoires were collected only after the peak T cell response.

Source: peripheral blood, taken 28 days after the second dose of the MenACWY control vaccine. The TCR was taken from an adult who received the MenACWY meningococcal vaccine as a control.

Written as DNA, the CDR3 is TGTGCCAGCAGCCTCGGGACAGTCAGGTATGTACTAAACTATGGCTACACCTTC. Protein sequence: CASSLGTVRYVLNYGYTF. This sequence joins TRBV21-1 and TRBJ1-2; the table calls TRBD1, which could not be checked here. TRBV21-1 is annotated as a pseudogene. This CDR3 spans 18 amino acids.